The rows below give T cell receptor beta chains drawn from one sample of a study of T cells after yellow fever vaccination. One entry per CDR3 protein, called by TCRdb with MiXCR from the 5' RACE reads. The sample contains about 30,000 distinct CDR3 sequences, 3.5% to 5% of which appear only once. The starting material was CD8+ T cells sorted from PBMCs, obtained 5 days after the yellow fever booster vaccination. These receptors were taken from a man aged 25 to 40 who received the YFV17D yellow fever vaccine. Each CDR3 is given with its conserved first and last residue. The order of the fields is clone size, J gene, D gene, V gene, CDR3 DNA, CDR3 protein. A D gene is named only where the DNA matches it firmly. Clone sizes are given selectively: once, few, many, or a class where the clone is expanded.

clone size: many; J gene: TRBJ2-1; D gene: -; V gene: TRBV7-8; CDR3 DNA: TGTGCCAGCAGCTTTTTTCTGGGCGGAGGGAGCTCCTACAATGAGCAGTTCTTC; CDR3 protein: CASSFFLGGGSSYNEQFF
clone size: many; J gene: TRBJ2-1; D gene: -; V gene: TRBV6-5; CDR3 DNA: TGTGCCAGCAGTTGGCGGGTCCCCGTCCCCAATGAGCAGTTCTTC; CDR3 protein: CASSWRVPVPNEQFF
clone size: many; J gene: TRBJ2-1; D gene: -; V gene: TRBV4-3; CDR3 DNA: TGCGCCAGCAGCCAAAATACGGACTCCTCGCGGGGAGAGCAGTTCTTC; CDR3 protein: CASSQNTDSSRGEQFF
clone size: many; J gene: TRBJ2-5; D gene: -; V gene: TRBV19; CDR3 DNA: TGTGCCAGTAGGCCCTTGGGGCAAGAGACCCAGTACTTC; CDR3 protein: CASRPLGQETQYF
clone size: many; J gene: TRBJ2-1; D gene: TRBD2; V gene: TRBV9; CDR3 DNA: TGTGCCAGCAGCGTAGGTGGTCTAGCGGGGGACAATGAGCAGTTCTTC; CDR3 protein: CASSVGGLAGDNEQFF
clone size: many; J gene: TRBJ1-6; D gene: -; V gene: TRBV5-5; CDR3 DNA: TGTGCCAGCAGCTTGACCGGGCCGAATTCACCCCTCCACTTT; CDR3 protein: CASSLTGPNSPLHF
clone size: many; J gene: TRBJ2-4; D gene: -; V gene: TRBV28; CDR3 DNA: TGTGCCAGCAGTTCTATCGGGAAGGCCAAAAACATTCAGTACTTC; CDR3 protein: CASSSIGKAKNIQYF
clone size: few; J gene: TRBJ2-3; D gene: TRBD2; V gene: TRBV20-1; CDR3 DNA: TGCAGTGCTAGAACGACGACTAGCGGGGCCGCCACAGATACGCAGTATTTT; CDR3 protein: CSARTTTSGAATDTQYF
clone size: many; J gene: TRBJ2-6; D gene: -; V gene: TRBV20-1; CDR3 DNA: TGCAGTGCTAGAGATCTTGGCTCCTCTGGGGCCAACGTCCTGACTTTC; CDR3 protein: CSARDLGSSGANVLTF
clone size: many; J gene: TRBJ2-7; D gene: -; V gene: TRBV7-9; CDR3 DNA: TGTGCCAGCAGCTTAAGGGCCTACGAGCAGTACTTC; CDR3 protein: CASSLRAYEQYF
clone size: many; J gene: TRBJ1-1; D gene: -; V gene: TRBV30; CDR3 DNA: TGTGCCTGGAGTAGCCCTGAGGACACTGAAGCTTTCTTT; CDR3 protein: CAWSSPEDTEAFF
clone size: many; J gene: TRBJ1-6; D gene: TRBD1; V gene: TRBV12-3/TRBV12-4; CDR3 DNA: TGTGCCAGCAGTCGGACAGGAGGTTCACCCCTCCACTTT; CDR3 protein: CASSRTGGSPLHF
clone size: many; J gene: TRBJ2-1; D gene: TRBD2; V gene: TRBV5-1; CDR3 DNA: TGCGCCAGCAGCTCCGTAGCGGGAGTCGATGACAATGAGCAGTTCTTC; CDR3 protein: CASSSVAGVDDNEQFF
clone size: many; J gene: TRBJ1-3; D gene: -; V gene: TRBV20-1; CDR3 DNA: TGCAGTGCACGCACTATCGACAGGGGAAACACCATATATTTT; CDR3 protein: CSARTIDRGNTIYF
clone size: many; J gene: TRBJ2-1; D gene: -; V gene: TRBV12-3/TRBV12-4; CDR3 DNA: TGTGCCAGCAGTTTAATGTCGTCTGGGGGAGAGCAGTTCTTC; CDR3 protein: CASSLMSSGGEQFF
clone size: many; J gene: TRBJ2-7; D gene: TRBD2; V gene: TRBV6-5; CDR3 DNA: TGTGCCAGCAGTTACACGGCGGGAGGGGGCGAGCAGTACTTC; CDR3 protein: CASSYTAGGGEQYF
clone size: many; J gene: TRBJ2-1; D gene: TRBD2; V gene: TRBV7-2; CDR3 DNA: TGTGCCAGCAGCTTACTAGCGGGAGGGGGGAATGAGCAGTTCTTC; CDR3 protein: CASSLLAGGGNEQFF
clone size: many; J gene: TRBJ1-1; D gene: TRBD1; V gene: TRBV6-2/TRBV6-3; CDR3 DNA: TGTGCCAGCAAGGGGGAGGGGGACGACAGGGGGCCGAACACTGAAGCTTTCTTT; CDR3 protein: CASKGEGDDRGPNTEAFF
clone size: many; J gene: TRBJ2-7; D gene: -; V gene: TRBV18; CDR3 DNA: TGTGCCAGCTCACCACGTACCTCTCTTACCTACGAGCAGTACTTC; CDR3 protein: CASSPRTSLTYEQYF
clone size: many; J gene: TRBJ2-7; D gene: TRBD2; V gene: TRBV15; CDR3 DNA: TGTGCCACCAGCAGAGTCACCCTAGCGGGAGAGCAGTACTTC; CDR3 protein: CATSRVTLAGEQYF
clone size: many; J gene: TRBJ2-7; D gene: -; V gene: TRBV27; CDR3 DNA: TGTGCCAGCAGTTTAACACTCATAACAGGGTTGGACGAGCAGTACTTC; CDR3 protein: CASSLTLITGLDEQYF
clone size: many; J gene: TRBJ1-5; D gene: -; V gene: TRBV7-6; CDR3 DNA: TGTGCCAGCAGCTATCAGGTGTGGCAGCCCCAGCATTTT; CDR3 protein: CASSYQVWQPQHF
clone size: many; J gene: TRBJ2-7; D gene: -; V gene: TRBV19; CDR3 DNA: TGTGCCAGTAGTCCGGGGACCATTGCCTACGAGCAGTACTTC; CDR3 protein: CASSPGTIAYEQYF
clone size: many; J gene: TRBJ2-3; D gene: -; V gene: TRBV4-3; CDR3 DNA: TGCGCCAGCAGCCAAGAATCAGCGGGCCCCACAGATACGCAGTATTTT; CDR3 protein: CASSQESAGPTDTQYF
clone size: many; J gene: TRBJ2-5; D gene: -; V gene: TRBV6-5; CDR3 DNA: TGTGCCAGCAGCCCCATCGGGTCTACGGAGACCCAGTACTTC; CDR3 protein: CASSPIGSTETQYF
clone size: many; J gene: TRBJ2-3; D gene: TRBD2; V gene: TRBV24-1; CDR3 DNA: TGTGCCCCAACCAGACTAGCGGGACGCACAGATACGCAGTATTTT; CDR3 protein: CAPTRLAGRTDTQYF
clone size: many; J gene: TRBJ2-3; D gene: TRBD2; V gene: TRBV7-9; CDR3 DNA: TGTGCCAGCAGCTTAGGTGGGACTAGCGGGAGGGCAATCCTTACGTCAGATACGCAGTATTTT; CDR3 protein: CASSLGGTSGRAILTSDTQYF
clone size: many; J gene: TRBJ2-5; D gene: -; V gene: TRBV21-1; CDR3 DNA: TGTGCCAGCAGCAAAATCCTCGAGGGTCTCCCGGCCCAGTACTTC; CDR3 protein: CASSKILEGLPAQYF
clone size: -; J gene: TRBJ2-7; D gene: -; V gene: TRBV6-1; CDR3 DNA: TGTGCCAGCAGTGAAGGGATGGTGCAGCAGTACTTC; CDR3 protein: CASSEGMVQQYF
clone size: many; J gene: TRBJ1-2; D gene: -; V gene: TRBV6-5; CDR3 DNA: TGTGCCAGCAGCAATAATAAAGGGTTCGCTAACTATGGCTACACCTTC; CDR3 protein: CASSNNKGFANYGYTF
clone size: many; J gene: TRBJ2-7; D gene: -; V gene: TRBV28; CDR3 DNA: TGTGCCAGCACTAACCTAGCGTTCGGGAACGAGCAGTACTTC; CDR3 protein: CASTNLAFGNEQYF
clone size: many; J gene: TRBJ2-7; D gene: -; V gene: TRBV18; CDR3 DNA: TGTGCCAGCTCACCTGCGGGTCTCGAGCAGTACTTC; CDR3 protein: CASSPAGLEQYF
clone size: many; J gene: TRBJ2-7; D gene: TRBD2; V gene: TRBV18; CDR3 DNA: TGTGCCAGCTCCAGAGCGGGAGAGGTCTACGAGCAGTACTTC; CDR3 protein: CASSRAGEVYEQYF
clone size: many; J gene: TRBJ2-1; D gene: TRBD2; V gene: TRBV20-1; CDR3 DNA: TGCAGTGCTCGTGGGACTACCGGGATTAATGAGCAGTTCTTC; CDR3 protein: CSARGTTGINEQFF
clone size: many; J gene: TRBJ1-5; D gene: -; V gene: TRBV25-1; CDR3 DNA: TGTGCCAGCAGTGTGGGGTTTGGCAATCAGCCCCAGCATTTT; CDR3 protein: CASSVGFGNQPQHF
clone size: many; J gene: TRBJ2-5; D gene: -; V gene: TRBV4-1; CDR3 DNA: TGCGCCAGCAGCCAAGTCGAGGACAGCCAAGAGACCCAGTACTTC; CDR3 protein: CASSQVEDSQETQYF
clone size: many; J gene: TRBJ2-3; D gene: TRBD2; V gene: TRBV20-1; CDR3 DNA: TGCAGTGCTCGCGGACTAGTTCATTCAGGAGATACGCAGTATTTT; CDR3 protein: CSARGLVHSGDTQYF
clone size: many; J gene: TRBJ2-7; D gene: -; V gene: TRBV7-2; CDR3 DNA: TGTGCCAGCGGCCTCTCTAGGCCTCCATCGTACGAGCAGTACTTC; CDR3 protein: CASGLSRPPSYEQYF
clone size: many; J gene: TRBJ1-6; D gene: -; V gene: TRBV27; CDR3 DNA: TGTGCCAGCAAGGTCGGCAGAGGCTATAATTCACCCCTCCACTTT; CDR3 protein: CASKVGRGYNSPLHF
clone size: many; J gene: TRBJ2-7; D gene: -; V gene: TRBV11-2; CDR3 DNA: TGTGCCAGCAGCTTTTTTCCGACAGTCAATTCCTACGAGCAGTACTTC; CDR3 protein: CASSFFPTVNSYEQYF
clone size: many; J gene: TRBJ2-1; D gene: -; V gene: TRBV27; CDR3 DNA: TGTGCCAGCAGTCCGCGGACCGACAATGAGCAGTTCTTC; CDR3 protein: CASSPRTDNEQFF
clone size: many; J gene: TRBJ2-1; D gene: TRBD2; V gene: TRBV5-1; CDR3 DNA: TGCGCCAGCAGCGCGGGACTAGAAAGCTACAATGAGCAGTTCTTC; CDR3 protein: CASSAGLESYNEQFF
clone size: many; J gene: TRBJ2-5; D gene: TRBD2; V gene: TRBV30; CDR3 DNA: TGTGCCTGGAGTGTAGGCGCTAGCGGGGAGACCCAGTACTTC; CDR3 protein: CAWSVGASGETQYF
clone size: -; J gene: TRBJ2-5; D gene: -; V gene: TRBV21-1; CDR3 DNA: TGTGCCAGCAGCAAAGGACAGCAAGAGACCCAGTACTTC; CDR3 protein: CASSKGQQETQYF
clone size: many; J gene: TRBJ2-5; D gene: -; V gene: TRBV29-1; CDR3 DNA: TGCAGCGTTGTTTCCTACAGGACAGTTCAAGAGACCCAGTACTTC; CDR3 protein: CSVVSYRTVQETQYF
clone size: many; J gene: TRBJ2-1; D gene: -; V gene: TRBV7-6; CDR3 DNA: TGTGCCAGCAGCTTAATACCGGTTCATGAGCAGTTCTTC; CDR3 protein: CASSLIPVHEQFF
clone size: many; J gene: TRBJ1-5; D gene: -; V gene: TRBV29-1; CDR3 DNA: TGCAGCGTTGAAGATGAAGAACAGGCGGGTCAGCCCCAGCATTTT; CDR3 protein: CSVEDEEQAGQPQHF
clone size: many; J gene: TRBJ2-2; D gene: -; V gene: TRBV11-2; CDR3 DNA: TGTGCCAGCAGCCCGAGTTGGGTGGCTAGCGAGAACACCGGGGAGCTGTTTTTT; CDR3 protein: CASSPSWVASENTGELFF
clone size: many; J gene: TRBJ2-3; D gene: TRBD2; V gene: TRBV9; CDR3 DNA: TGTGCCAGCAGATCCCCTAGCGGGAGCGGTACGCAGTATTTT; CDR3 protein: CASRSPSGSGTQYF
clone size: many; J gene: TRBJ2-7; D gene: -; V gene: TRBV7-9; CDR3 DNA: TGTGCCAGCAGCCTTGGCTTCGCCGAGCAGTACTTC; CDR3 protein: CASSLGFAEQYF
clone size: many; J gene: TRBJ2-1; D gene: -; V gene: TRBV5-1; CDR3 DNA: TGCGCCAGCAGCTCAGACTCCCTCGACAATGAGCAGTTCTTC; CDR3 protein: CASSSDSLDNEQFF
clone size: many; J gene: TRBJ2-7; D gene: TRBD2; V gene: TRBV27; CDR3 DNA: TGTGCCAGCAGTTCACTAGCGGAAGGATACGAGCAGTACTTC; CDR3 protein: CASSSLAEGYEQYF
clone size: many; J gene: TRBJ2-3; D gene: -; V gene: TRBV14; CDR3 DNA: TGTGCCAGCAGCCACTCGGACAGAGCAGATACGCAGTATTTT; CDR3 protein: CASSHSDRADTQYF
clone size: few; J gene: TRBJ2-3; D gene: -; V gene: TRBV18; CDR3 DNA: TGTGCCAGCTCACCGGGACCCCCGGAGTATTTT; CDR3 protein: CASSPGPPEYF
clone size: many; J gene: TRBJ2-7; D gene: -; V gene: TRBV12-3/TRBV12-4; CDR3 DNA: TGTGCCAGCAGTTTAGGGGACGCGAGCTCCTACGAGCAGTACTTC; CDR3 protein: CASSLGDASSYEQYF